The 28 T cell receptor beta chains in this list originate from one sample, sequenced in a study of T cell responses to AZD1222 COVID-19 vaccine listed by TCRdb under 2021. What this sample's time point label stands for: about 28 days (+/-7) after the second vaccine dose. The library was built by means of the immunoSEQ multiplex PCR assay. TCRdb mirrors the immuneACCESS table, restricted to in-frame sequences. Some clones are absent from its copies; in checked studies, under half trace to an unresolved V gene, and the reason for the others is unknown. A total of approximately 93,000 clones appear in this sample, 89% of them only once. 5.3% of the sample comes from the top ten. The sequences come from peripheral blood, collected 28 days after the second AZD1222 dose. The source is an adult who received the AZD1222 COVID-19 vaccine.

The rearrangement joins TRBV7-9 to TRBJ1-1, with D unresolved. V shed 6 bases and J shed 5 bases, with 16 bases lying between them. Germline loops: CDR1 SEHNR, CDR2 FQNEAQ (reference sequence). The CDR3 consists of 14 residues. DNA of the CDR3: TGTGCCAGCAGTCCAATGATGAGCAAAACTGAAGCTTTCTTT. Its translation is CASSPMMSKTEAFF. The variable domain in full, with the rest retrieved from reference TRBV7-9 and TRBJ1-1, is DTGVSQNPRHKITKRGQNVTFRCDPISEHNRLYWYRQTLGQGPEFLTYFQNEAQLEKSRLLSDRFSAERPKGSFSTLEIQRTEQGDSAMYLCASSPMMSKTEAFFGQGTRLTVV.

The J gene is TRBJ1-3, the V gene TRBV28; TRBD1 might be the D (6 bases). Trimming pared 7 bases from V and 4 bases from J, leaving 14 bases between. The CDR3 sequence is 14 residues long. Germline V lookup: CDR1 MDHEN, CDR2 SYDVKM. This CDR3 reads CASIDNREGNTIYF. In DNA, the CDR3 is TGTGCCAGCATCGATAACAGGGAAGGAAACACCATATATTTT.

The rearrangement uses TRBV6-4 and TRBJ2-7, with TRBD2 matching 8 bases. The V and J ends lost 2 bases and 2 bases, in that order; junction bases with no gene match: 5. CDR3 length: 15 residues. Germline values: CDR1 MRHNA, CDR2 SNTAGT. CDR3 in DNA: TGTGCCAGCAGTGACAGACTAGCGAATCCCTACGAGCAGTACGTC. Protein: CASSDRLANPYEQYV.

This clone was detected once. The chain recombines TRBV18 with TRBJ2-7; D remains unclear. This CDR3 comprises 13 residues. Trimming stripped 6 bases from V and 5 bases from J, with 14 bases between. CDR1 is KGHSH and CDR2 is LQKENI in the germline V gene. CDR3 nucleotide sequence: TGTGCCAGCTCCCGGGTGGTAGCCGACGAGCAGTACTTC. It codes for CASSRVVADEQYF.

V gene TRBV7-6 combines with J gene TRBJ2-5; 13 bases align to TRBD2. The germline V gene encodes CDR1 SGHVS and CDR2 FNYEAQ. The CDR3 covers 13 residues. With V trimmed by 6 bases and J by 14 bases, 9 bases remained unmatched. The CDR3 loop reads CASRRLAGGPLYF. The CDR3, as DNA: TGTGCCAGCAGACGACTAGCGGGGGGCCCCCTTTACTTC.

This clone has only one observation. The chain recombines TRBV18 with TRBJ2-4, with D perhaps assigned TRBD1 or TRBD2 (6 bases each). Germline V CDR1 and CDR2: KGHSH, LQKENI. CDR3 length: 17 residues. V was cut by 0 bases and J by 1 base, with 13 bases left in between. CDR3 sequence reads: CASSPPGGGSAKNIQYF. The CDR3 coding sequence is TGTGCCAGCTCACCACCGGGGGGCGGATCGGCCAAAAACATTCAGTACTTC.

The gene calls are TRBV23-1 and TRBJ2-7; unclear D gene. TRBV23-1 carries the ORF label, with uncertain function. Trimming cost V 0 bases and J 3 bases, with 21 bases left between them. The CDR3 runs 18 residues. For the CDR3, the DNA is TGCGCCAGCAGTCAATCGCCCCCGTTGGCCCGGATAGACTACGAGCAGTACGTC. Protein: CASSQSPPLARIDYEQYV.

Concerning this clone: In the same sample, other DNA sequences code for this CDR3. The chain carries TRBV5-1 and TRBJ1-3; D is undetermined. The CDR3 is 14 residues long. Looked up from germline, CDR1 is SGHRS and CDR2 is YFSETQ. The V end was cut by 0 bases, the J end by 2 bases, with 6 bases between. CDR3 region: CASSLVGAGNTIYF. The DNA of the CDR3 is TGCGCCAGCAGCTTGGTTGGGGCTGGAAACACCATATATTTT.

V gene TRBV20-1 combines with J gene TRBJ2-3; no reliable D call. Per the germline V gene, CDR1 is DFQATT and CDR2 is SNEGSKA (reference sequence). V lost 3 bases to trimming and J lost 2 bases, with 3 bases between them. CDR3 size: 11 residues. In DNA, the CDR3 is TGCAGTGCTAGCTACACAGATACGCAGTATTTT. This translates into CSASYTDTQYF.

The chain employs TRBV19 and TRBJ1-1; D call uncertain. This CDR3 has 12 amino acids. The germline V gene has CDR1 LNHDA and CDR2 SQIVND (reference sequence). V lost 5 bases to trimming and J lost 4 bases, with 8 bases between them. CDR3 in amino acids: CASSLRPTEAFF. The CDR3 DNA reads as TGTGCCAGTAGTCTGAGACCCACTGAAGCTTTCTTT.

This rearrangement joins TRBV28 to TRBJ2-7, with 8 bases aligning to TRBD2. The CDR3 extends over 14 amino acids. V lost 7 bases to trimming and J lost 3 bases; unmatched junction nucleotides: 8. The germline V gene has CDR1 MDHEN and CDR2 SYDVKM. CDR3 sequence reads: CASTETGGIYEQYF. CDR3 sequence (DNA): TGTGCCAGCACGGAGACGGGGGGGATCTACGAGCAGTACTTC.

The chain uses TRBV5-4 and TRBJ2-1; 8 bases align to TRBD1. In germline, CDR1 is SGHNT, CDR2 YYREEE (reference sequence). The length of the CDR3 is 14 residues. The CDR3 region is CAGDAGTGNNEQFF. The CDR3 DNA sequence: TGTGCAGGGGATGCCGGGACAGGTAACAATGAGCAGTTCTTC. The full variable domain, with the rest looked up from reference TRBV5-4 and TRBJ2-1, is ETGVTQSPTHLIKTRGQQVTLRCSSQSGHNTVSWYQQALGQGPQFIFQYYREEENGRGNFPPRFSGLQFPNYSSELNVNALELDDSALYLCAGDAGTGNNEQFFGPGTRLTVL.

The J gene is TRBJ1-2, the V gene TRBV10-3; 10 bases match TRBD1. The CDR3 has 13 amino acids. Germline V gives CDR1 ENHRY, CDR2 SYGVKD. J gave up 4 bases and V 7 bases, and 3 bases lay outside the gene matches. The CDR3: CAINGQGGYGYTF. CDR3 sequence (DNA): TGTGCCATCAATGGACAGGGGGGCTATGGCTACACCTTC.

This sequence joins TRBV4-1 and TRBJ1-1; D uncertain. The CDR3 covers 12 residues. Germline loops: CDR1 MGHRA, CDR2 YSYEKL. V lost 3 bases and J lost 3, with 5 bases in between. Here the CDR3 reads CASSQIDTEAFF. CDR3 nucleotides: TGCGCCAGCAGCCAGATAGACACTGAAGCTTTCTTT.

This clone appeared once. The gene calls are TRBV4-2 and TRBJ1-4; 7 bases are a match to TRBD1. This CDR3 spans 15 amino acids. Unmatched junction bases numbered 5, after V lost 0 bases and J lost 7 bases. Germline-derived CDR1 and CDR2 are LGHNA and YNFKEQ. The CDR3 DNA follows: TGTGCCAGCAGCCAAGACAGGGGGGTTTCTGAAAAACTGTTTTTT. Amino acid sequence: CASSQDRGVSEKLFF.

The chain carries TRBV19 and TRBJ2-5; TRBD2 agrees at 12 bases. Germline CDR1 is LNHDA and CDR2 is SQIVND (reference sequence). Trimming took 5 bases from V and 4 from J; bases not matched to a gene: 14. The CDR3 spans 18 residues. This chain's CDR3 is CASSVSGTSGLVGETQYF. As DNA, the CDR3 is TGTGCCAGTAGTGTGTCCGGGACTAGCGGGTTAGTGGGAGAGACCCAGTACTTC.

V and J are TRBV6-1 and TRBJ2-4; D might be TRBD2 (5 bases). The V end lost 2 bases, the J end lost 1 base, and 18 bases lay between the germline ends. The CDR3 extends over 18 amino acids. The germline V gene has CDR1 MNHNS and CDR2 SASEGT. The CDR3 loop is CASSETLKGRRAKNIQYF. The DNA for the CDR3 is TGTGCCAGCAGTGAAACCCTTAAGGGAAGGAGGGCCAAAAACATTCAGTACTTC.

The CDR3 protein is CASSRPDRDGTEAFF. CDR3 nucleotide sequence: TGTGCCAGCAGTCGGCCTGACAGGGACGGGACTGAAGCTTTCTTT. The rearrangement links TRBV2 to TRBJ1-1; 7 bases fit TRBD1. The CDR3 length is 15 residues. From germline, CDR1 is SNHLY and CDR2 FYNNEI. Trimming at V came to 5 bases and at J to 5 bases, leaving 11 bases not matched to a gene.

The chain employs TRBV7-3 and TRBJ2-2; the match to TRBD1 covers 8 bases. With 5 bases clipped from V and 5 bases from J, the junction kept 1 base outside the gene matches. CDR3 size: 13 residues. Germline loops: CDR1 SGHTA, CDR2 FQGTGA. This CDR3 reads CASSNRGTGELFF. The DNA for the CDR3 is TGTGCCAGCAGCAACAGGGGGACCGGGGAGCTGTTTTTT.

The genes are TRBV27 and TRBJ2-7; perhaps TRBD1 as D (5 bases). CDR1 and CDR2 from the germline V gene are MNHEY and SMNVEV (reference sequence). V lost 2 bases, J lost 6 bases, and 11 bases lay in between. This CDR3 contains 13 residues. CDR3 sequence: CASSLKSGFEQYF. In DNA form, the CDR3 reads TGTGCCAGCAGTTTAAAGTCAGGGTTCGAGCAGTACTTC.

This rearrangement joins TRBV6-5 to TRBJ2-3; D might be TRBD1 or TRBD2, each matching 7 bases. CDR1 MNHEY and CDR2 SVGAGI come from the germline V gene. This CDR3 spans 15 amino acids. V shed 6 bases and J shed 2 bases, with 15 bases lying between them. The CDR3 DNA is TGTGCCAGCAGGCAGGGGGGGCTGAACACAGATACGCAGTATTTT. It encodes CASRQGGLNTDTQYF.

The chain links TRBV7-9 to TRBJ2-7; 12 nucleotides line up with TRBD1. Trimming took 4 bases from V and 3 from J; bases not matched to a gene: 7. The CDR3 runs 16 residues. In germline, CDR1 is SEHNR, CDR2 FQNEAQ (reference sequence). CDR3 amino acids: CASSSGTGGLHYEQYF. The CDR3 coding sequence is TGTGCCAGCAGCTCCGGGACAGGGGGCCTTCACTACGAGCAGTACTTC.

The chain is built from TRBV7-6 and TRBJ1-1; D may be TRBD1 (5 bases). The CDR3 extends over 15 amino acids. V gave up 10 bases and J gave up 3 bases, with 21 bases separating them. Germline values: CDR1 SGHVS, CDR2 FNYEAQ. The CDR3 region has the DNA TGTGCCACTTCCCCGGGACTGGGGATGGACACTGAAGCTTTCTTT. Its translation: CATSPGLGMDTEAFF.

V usage is TRBV10-3 and J usage is TRBJ1-2, with D possibly being TRBD1 (5 bases). The germline CDR1 and CDR2 sequences are ENHRY and SYGVKD. V shed 2 bases and J shed 8 bases, with 18 bases lying between them. The CDR3 extends over 15 amino acids. The CDR3 nucleotides are TGTGCCATCAGTGAGACCTTAACAGGCTCGGGCGGCTACACCTTC. Translation: CAISETLTGSGGYTF.

The chain uses TRBV25-1 and TRBJ1-2; no clear D. Trimming left V 4 bases short and J 6 bases short, with 3 bases between. The germline V gene encodes CDR1 MGHDK and CDR2 SYGVNS. CDR3 length: 10 residues. The CDR3 protein is CASSGDGYTF. For the CDR3, the DNA is TGTGCCAGCAGTGGGGATGGCTACACCTTC.

The V gene is TRBV7-3, the J gene TRBJ2-3; D remains unclear. Per germline, CDR1 SGHTA and CDR2 FQGTGA. The CDR3 sequence is 14 residues long. Trimming took 1 base from V and 0 from J, leaving 5 bases between them. This CDR3 is CASSLSGSTDTQYF. DNA of the CDR3: TGTGCCAGCAGCTTAAGTGGAAGCACAGATACGCAGTATTTT.

V and J are TRBV15 and TRBJ1-2; D unresolved. This CDR3 has 13 amino acids. The germline V and J ends were trimmed by 8 bases and 3 bases, with 13 bases remaining between them. Looked up from germline, CDR1 is LNHNV and CDR2 is YYDKDF (reference sequence). The CDR3 DNA is TGTGCCACCGAACCGGGCCCTCACTATGGCTACACCTTC. This translates into CATEPGPHYGYTF.

The gene calls are TRBV29-1 and TRBJ1-1; D possibly corresponds to TRBD1 (6 bases). CDR1 and CDR2 (germline): SQVTM, ANQGSEA. This CDR3 contains 20 residues. Trimming cost V 0 bases and J 0 bases, with 26 bases left between them. The CDR3 here is CSVEDFKWGGLEIMNTEAFF. The CDR3 DNA reads as TGCAGCGTTGAAGATTTTAAGTGGGGGGGGCTAGAAATCATGAACACTGAAGCTTTCTTT.